This T cell receptor (beta chain) derives from a study of shared clonotypes between healthy human individuals. Study details: The people who gave samples were two women and three men aged 18 to 49.

Profiled with immunoSEQ multiplex PCR; TCRdb holds only in-frame clones, not every one. The repertoire holds about 660,000 clones, with 74% as singletons. Germline V lookup: CDR1 MNHEY, CDR2 SVGAGI. The V and J ends lost 6 bases and 7 bases, in that order; junction bases with no gene match: 11. The length of the CDR3 is 15 residues. This TCR was sampled from a woman aged 25 to 39 in good health. The sequenced sample consisted of memory CD4+ T cells sorted from blood. Subset indicated: CD45RA-negative fraction. The chain joins TRBV6-5 to TRBJ2-1; 8 bases are shared with TRBD1. CDR3 loop: CASSRDRSLVNEQFF. As DNA, the CDR3 is TGTGCCAGCAGCCGGGACAGGTCCCTTGTGAATGAGCAGTTCTTC.